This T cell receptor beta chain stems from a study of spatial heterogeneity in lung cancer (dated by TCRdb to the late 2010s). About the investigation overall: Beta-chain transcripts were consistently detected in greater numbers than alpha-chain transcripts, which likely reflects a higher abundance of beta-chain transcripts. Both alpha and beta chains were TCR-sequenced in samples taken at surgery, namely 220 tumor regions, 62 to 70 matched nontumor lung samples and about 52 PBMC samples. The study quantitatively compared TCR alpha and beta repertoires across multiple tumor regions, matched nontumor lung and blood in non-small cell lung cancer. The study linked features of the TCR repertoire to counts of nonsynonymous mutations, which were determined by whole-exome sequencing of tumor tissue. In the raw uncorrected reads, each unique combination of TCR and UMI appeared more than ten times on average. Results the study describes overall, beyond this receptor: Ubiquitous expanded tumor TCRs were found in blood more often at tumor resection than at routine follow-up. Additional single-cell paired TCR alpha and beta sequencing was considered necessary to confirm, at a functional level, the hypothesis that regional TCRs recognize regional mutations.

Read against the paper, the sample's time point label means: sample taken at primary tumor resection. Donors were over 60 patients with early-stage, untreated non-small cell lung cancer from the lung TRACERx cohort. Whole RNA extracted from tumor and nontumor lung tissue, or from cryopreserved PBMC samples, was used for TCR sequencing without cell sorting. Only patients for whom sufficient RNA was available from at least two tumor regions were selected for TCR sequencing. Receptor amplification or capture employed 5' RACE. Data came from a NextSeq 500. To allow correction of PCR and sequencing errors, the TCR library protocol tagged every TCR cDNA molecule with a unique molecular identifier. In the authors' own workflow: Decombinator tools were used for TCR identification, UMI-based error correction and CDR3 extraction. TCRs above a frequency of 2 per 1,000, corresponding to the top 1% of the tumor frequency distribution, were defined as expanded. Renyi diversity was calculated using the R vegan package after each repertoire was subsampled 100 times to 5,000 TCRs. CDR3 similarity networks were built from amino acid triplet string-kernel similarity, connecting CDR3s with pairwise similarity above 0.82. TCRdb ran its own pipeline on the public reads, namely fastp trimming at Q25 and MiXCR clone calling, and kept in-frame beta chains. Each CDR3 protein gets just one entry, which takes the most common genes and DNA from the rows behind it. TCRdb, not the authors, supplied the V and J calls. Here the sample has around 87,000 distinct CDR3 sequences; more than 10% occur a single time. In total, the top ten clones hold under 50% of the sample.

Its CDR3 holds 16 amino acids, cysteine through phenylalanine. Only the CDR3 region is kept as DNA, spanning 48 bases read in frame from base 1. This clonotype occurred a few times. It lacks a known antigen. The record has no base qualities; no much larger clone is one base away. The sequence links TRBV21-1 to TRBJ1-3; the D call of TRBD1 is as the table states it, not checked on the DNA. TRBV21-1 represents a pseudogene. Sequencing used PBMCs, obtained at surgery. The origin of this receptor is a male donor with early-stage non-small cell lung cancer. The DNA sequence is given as TGTGCCAGCAGCCCACCGGACAGGCAGCCTGGAAACACCATATATTTT. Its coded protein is CASSPPDRQPGNTIYF.